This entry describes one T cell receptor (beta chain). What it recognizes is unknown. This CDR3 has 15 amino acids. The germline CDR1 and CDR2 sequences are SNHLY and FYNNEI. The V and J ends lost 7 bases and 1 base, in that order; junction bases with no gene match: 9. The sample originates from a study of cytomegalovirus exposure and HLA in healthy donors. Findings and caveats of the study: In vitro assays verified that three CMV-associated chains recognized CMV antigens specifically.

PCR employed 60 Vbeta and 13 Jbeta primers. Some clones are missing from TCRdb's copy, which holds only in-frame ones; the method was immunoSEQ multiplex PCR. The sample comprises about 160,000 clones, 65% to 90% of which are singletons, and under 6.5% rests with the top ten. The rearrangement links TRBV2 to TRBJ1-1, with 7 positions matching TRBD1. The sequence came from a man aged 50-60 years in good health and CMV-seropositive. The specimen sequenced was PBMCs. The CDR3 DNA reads TGTGCCAGCACACCGACAGGGAACAGGAACACTGAAGCTTTCTTT. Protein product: CASTPTGNRNTEAFF.